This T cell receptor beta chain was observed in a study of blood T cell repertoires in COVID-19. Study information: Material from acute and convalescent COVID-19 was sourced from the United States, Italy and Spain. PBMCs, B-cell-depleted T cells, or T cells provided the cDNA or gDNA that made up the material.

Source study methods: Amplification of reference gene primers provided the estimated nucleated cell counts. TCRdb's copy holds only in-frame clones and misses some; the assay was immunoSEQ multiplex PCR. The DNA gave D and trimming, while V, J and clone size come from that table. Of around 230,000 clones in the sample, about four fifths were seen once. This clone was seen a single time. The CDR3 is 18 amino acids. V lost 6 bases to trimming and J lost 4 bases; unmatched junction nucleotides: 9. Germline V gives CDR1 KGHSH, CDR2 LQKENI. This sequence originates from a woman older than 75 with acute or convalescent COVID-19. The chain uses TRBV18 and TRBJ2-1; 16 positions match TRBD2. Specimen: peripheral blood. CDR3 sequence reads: CASSAGTSGGAGYNEQFF. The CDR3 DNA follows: TGTGCCAGCTCCGCGGGGACTAGCGGGGGGGCCGGTTACAATGAGCAGTTCTTC. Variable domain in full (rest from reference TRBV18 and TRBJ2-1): NAGVMQNPRHLVRRRGQEARLRCSPMKGHSHVYWYRQLPEEGLKFMVYLQKENIIDESGMPKERFSAEFPKEGPSILRIQQVVRGDSAAYFCASSAGTSGGAGYNEQFFGPGTRLTVL.